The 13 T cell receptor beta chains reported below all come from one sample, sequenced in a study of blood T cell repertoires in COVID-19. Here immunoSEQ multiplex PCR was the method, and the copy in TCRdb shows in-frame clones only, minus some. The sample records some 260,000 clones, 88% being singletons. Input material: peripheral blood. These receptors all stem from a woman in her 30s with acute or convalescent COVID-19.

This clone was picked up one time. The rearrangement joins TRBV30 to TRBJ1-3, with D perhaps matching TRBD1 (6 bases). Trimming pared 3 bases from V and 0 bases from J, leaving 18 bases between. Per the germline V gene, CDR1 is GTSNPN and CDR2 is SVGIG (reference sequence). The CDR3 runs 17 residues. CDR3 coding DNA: TGTGCCTGGAGGGAAACGCGGGGGCGGAGCTCTGGAAACACCATATATTTT. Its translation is CAWRETRGRSSGNTIYF.

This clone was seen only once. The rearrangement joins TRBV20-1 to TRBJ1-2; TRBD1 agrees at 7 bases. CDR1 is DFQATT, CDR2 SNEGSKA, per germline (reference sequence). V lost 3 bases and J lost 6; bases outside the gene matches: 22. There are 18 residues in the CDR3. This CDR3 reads CSASRFFVRQGSSNGYTF. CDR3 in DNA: TGCAGTGCTAGTCGGTTCTTCGTCAGACAGGGCAGCAGCAATGGCTACACCTTC.

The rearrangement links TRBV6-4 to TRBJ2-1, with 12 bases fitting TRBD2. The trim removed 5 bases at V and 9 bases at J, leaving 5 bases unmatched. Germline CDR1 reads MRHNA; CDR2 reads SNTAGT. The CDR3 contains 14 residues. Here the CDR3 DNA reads TGTGCCAGCAGTTTACTAGCGGGAGGAGGTGAGCAGTTCTTC. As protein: CASSLLAGGGEQFF.

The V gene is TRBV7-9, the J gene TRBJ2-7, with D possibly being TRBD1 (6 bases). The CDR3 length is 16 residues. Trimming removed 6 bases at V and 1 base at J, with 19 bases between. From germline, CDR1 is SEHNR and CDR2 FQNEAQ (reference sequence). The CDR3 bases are TGTGCCAGCAGTAAACGCGGACAGTTTGGGTCCTACGAGCAGTACTTC. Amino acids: CASSKRGQFGSYEQYF.

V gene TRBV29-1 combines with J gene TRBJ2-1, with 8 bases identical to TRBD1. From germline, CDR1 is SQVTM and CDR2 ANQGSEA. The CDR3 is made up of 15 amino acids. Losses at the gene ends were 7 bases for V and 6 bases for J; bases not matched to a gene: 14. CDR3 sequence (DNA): TGCAGCGCCGCAGGGCAGGGGGCGAGGGTCAATGAGCAGTTCTTC. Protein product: CSAAGQGARVNEQFF.

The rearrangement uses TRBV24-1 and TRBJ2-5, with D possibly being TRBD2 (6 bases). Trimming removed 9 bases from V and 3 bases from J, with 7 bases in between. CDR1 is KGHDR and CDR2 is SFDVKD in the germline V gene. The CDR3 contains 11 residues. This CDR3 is CATGEEETQYF. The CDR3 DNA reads TGTGCCACCGGGGAGGAAGAGACCCAGTACTTC.

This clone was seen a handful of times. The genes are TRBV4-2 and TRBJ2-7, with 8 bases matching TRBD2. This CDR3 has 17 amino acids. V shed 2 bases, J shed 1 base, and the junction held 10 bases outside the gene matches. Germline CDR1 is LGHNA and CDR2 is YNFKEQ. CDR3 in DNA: TGTGCCAGCAGCCAAAACCTCGGGAGGGCATTGTCCTACGAGCAGTACTTC. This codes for CASSQNLGRALSYEQYF.

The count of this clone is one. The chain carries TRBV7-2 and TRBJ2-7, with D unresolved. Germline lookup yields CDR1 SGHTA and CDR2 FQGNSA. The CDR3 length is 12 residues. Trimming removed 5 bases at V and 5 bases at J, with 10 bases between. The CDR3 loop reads CASSALVNEQYF. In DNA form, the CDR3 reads TGTGCCAGCAGCGCTCTAGTTAACGAGCAGTACTTC.

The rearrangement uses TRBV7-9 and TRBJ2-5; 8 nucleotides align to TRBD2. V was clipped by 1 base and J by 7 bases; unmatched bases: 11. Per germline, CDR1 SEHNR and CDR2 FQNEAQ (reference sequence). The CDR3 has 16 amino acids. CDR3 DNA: TGTGCCAGCAGCTTAGGCACCGGACTAGCCGGCGGGACCCAGTACTTC. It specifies CASSLGTGLAGGTQYF.

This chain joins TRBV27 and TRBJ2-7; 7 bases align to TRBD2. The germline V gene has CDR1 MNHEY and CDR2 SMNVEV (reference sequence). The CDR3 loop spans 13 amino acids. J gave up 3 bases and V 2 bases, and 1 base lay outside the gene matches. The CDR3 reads CASSLGTNYEQYF. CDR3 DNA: TGTGCCAGCAGTTTAGGGACTAACTACGAGCAGTACTTC.

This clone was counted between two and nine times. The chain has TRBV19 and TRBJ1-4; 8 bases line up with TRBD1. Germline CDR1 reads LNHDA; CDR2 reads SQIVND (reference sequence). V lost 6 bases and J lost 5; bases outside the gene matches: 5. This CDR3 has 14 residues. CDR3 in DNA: TGTGCCAGTAGGCCTCAGGGGGCAAATGAAAAACTGTTTTTT. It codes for CASRPQGANEKLFF. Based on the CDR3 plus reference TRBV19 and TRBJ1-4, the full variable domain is DGGITQSPKYLFRKEGQNVTLSCEQNLNHDAMYWYRQDPGQGLRLIYYSQIVNDFQKGDIAEGYSVSREKKESFPLTVTSAQKNPTAFYLCASRPQGANEKLFFGSGTQLSVL.

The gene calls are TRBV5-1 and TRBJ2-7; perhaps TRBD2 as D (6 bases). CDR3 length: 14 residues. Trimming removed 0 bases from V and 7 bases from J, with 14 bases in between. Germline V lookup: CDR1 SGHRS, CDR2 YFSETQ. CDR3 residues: CASSLGPLRDEQYF. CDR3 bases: TGCGCCAGCAGCTTGGGACCGTTGCGGGATGAGCAGTACTTC.

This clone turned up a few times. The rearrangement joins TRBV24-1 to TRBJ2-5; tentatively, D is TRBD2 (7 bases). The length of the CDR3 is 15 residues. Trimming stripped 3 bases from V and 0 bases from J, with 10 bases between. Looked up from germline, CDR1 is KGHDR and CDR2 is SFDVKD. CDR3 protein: CATSDLGGDQETQYF. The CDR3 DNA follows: TGTGCCACCAGTGATCTAGGGGGGGACCAAGAGACCCAGTACTTC.